Listed below are T cell receptor beta chains from one sample, sequenced in a study of blood T cell repertoires in COVID-19. Assay used: immunoSEQ multiplex PCR; TCRdb lists only in-frame clones, some missing. This table holds 300,000 to 350,000 clones, 90% found once. Sequencing was carried out using peripheral blood. These receptors were taken from a woman under 40 with COVID-19, enrolled during active disease. Each CDR3 is given with its conserved first and last residue. Fields, in order: V gene, J gene, clone size, CDR3 length, D gene, CDR3 protein, CDR3 DNA. D genes are given only for firm matches. A clone size is listed for some rows: how often the clone was seen (once, few, many), or a class if it is expanded.

V: TRBV27; J: TRBJ2-7; size: NA; length: 15; D: NA; CDR3: CASSLKGSSSYEQYF; DNA: TGTGCCAGCAGTTTAAAGGGGTCCAGCTCCTACGAGCAGTACTTC
V: TRBV27; J: TRBJ2-7; size: NA; length: 12; D: NA; CDR3: CASSPSSYEQYF; DNA: TGTGCCAGCAGTCCCAGCTCCTACGAGCAGTACTTC
V: TRBV28; J: TRBJ1-4; size: NA; length: 15; D: NA; CDR3: CASKTWGGSNEKLFF; DNA: TGTGCCAGCAAAACTTGGGGGGGGTCTAATGAAAAACTGTTTTTT
V: TRBV5-4; J: TRBJ1-1; size: NA; length: 14; D: TRBD1; CDR3: CASSPGQGRTEAFF; DNA: TGTGCCAGCAGCCCCGGACAGGGAAGAACTGAAGCTTTCTTT
V: TRBV15; J: TRBJ2-7; size: once; length: 15; D: NA; CDR3: CATSREGRGNPGQYF; DNA: TGTGCCACCAGCAGAGAGGGCCGCGGGAACCCCGGTCAGTACTTC
V: TRBV5-1; J: TRBJ1-1; size: NA; length: 15; D: NA; CDR3: CASSDLQGMNTEAFF; DNA: TGCGCCAGCAGTGATCTACAGGGCATGAACACTGAAGCTTTCTTT
V: TRBV7-3; J: TRBJ2-5; size: NA; length: 15; D: NA; CDR3: CASSEGTGSQETQYF; DNA: TGTGCCAGCAGCGAGGGCACAGGGAGTCAAGAGACCCAGTACTTC
V: TRBV7-9; J: TRBJ2-1; size: once; length: 19; D: TRBD2; CDR3: CASSLARLAGPSSYNEQFF; DNA: TGTGCCAGCAGCTTGGCCCGCCTAGCGGGACCCAGCTCCTACAATGAGCAGTTCTTC
V: TRBV13; J: TRBJ2-7; size: NA; length: 13; D: NA; CDR3: CASTPPSSYEQYF; DNA: TGTGCCAGCACCCCCCCTAGCTCCTACGAGCAGTACTTC
V: TRBV18; J: TRBJ2-2; size: NA; length: 15; D: NA; CDR3: CASSPRDTYTGELFF; DNA: TGTGCCAGCTCACCACGGGACACCTACACCGGGGAGCTGTTTTTT
V: TRBV28; J: TRBJ1-1; size: NA; length: 14; D: TRBD1; CDR3: CASSLTGDDTEAFF; DNA: TGTGCCAGCAGTTTGACAGGGGATGACACTGAAGCTTTCTTT
V: TRBV7-2; J: TRBJ1-2; size: NA; length: 15; D: TRBD1; CDR3: CASSYQGQVNYGYTF; DNA: TGTGCCAGCAGCTACCAGGGACAGGTTAACTATGGCTACACCTTC
V: TRBV6-2/TRBV6-3; J: TRBJ2-6; size: NA; length: 19; D: TRBD2; CDR3: CASSYHAKRELSGANVLTF; DNA: TGTGCCAGCAGTTACCACGCTAAGCGGGAGTTATCTGGGGCCAACGTCCTGACTTTC
V: TRBV6-2/TRBV6-3; J: TRBJ1-2; size: NA; length: 14; D: NA; CDR3: CASSWSRQYYGYTF; DNA: TGTGCCAGCAGTTGGTCGCGGCAGTACTATGGCTACACCTTC
V: TRBV4-1; J: TRBJ2-6; size: NA; length: 20; D: TRBD2; CDR3: CASSQDGGTYAYSGANVLTF; DNA: TGCGCCAGCAGCCAAGACGGGGGGACGTATGCCTACTCTGGGGCCAACGTCCTGACTTTC
V: TRBV5-5; J: TRBJ2-1; size: NA; length: 18; D: TRBD2; CDR3: CASSYRGLAGGSYNEQFF; DNA: TGTGCCAGCAGCTACCGAGGACTAGCGGGAGGCTCCTACAATGAGCAGTTCTTC
V: TRBV29-1; J: TRBJ2-5; size: NA; length: 12; D: TRBD1; CDR3: CSVQPGQETQYF; DNA: TGCAGCGTACAACCGGGACAGGAGACCCAGTACTTC
V: TRBV7-2; J: TRBJ2-7; size: NA; length: 14; D: NA; CDR3: CASSTLRTSTKQYF; DNA: TGTGCCAGCAGCACCCTGAGGACAAGCACGAAGCAGTACTTC
V: TRBV18; J: TRBJ1-5; size: NA; length: 15; D: NA; CDR3: CASSELEVNGQPQHF; DNA: TGTGCCAGCTCAGAATTGGAGGTGAACGGGCAGCCCCAGCATTTT
V: TRBV6-5; J: TRBJ1-5; size: NA; length: 13; D: TRBD1; CDR3: CASGTGGGQPQHF; DNA: TGTGCCAGCGGGACAGGGGGCGGACAGCCCCAGCATTTT
V: TRBV30; J: TRBJ2-6; size: NA; length: 16; D: TRBD1; CDR3: CAWSPQGAPGANVLTF; DNA: TGTGCCTGGAGTCCCCAGGGGGCTCCTGGGGCCAACGTCCTGACTTTC
V: TRBV9; J: TRBJ2-7; size: NA; length: 14; D: NA; CDR3: CASSEDSKVYEQYF; DNA: TGTGCCAGCAGCGAGGACAGCAAAGTTTACGAGCAGTACTTC
V: TRBV20-1; J: TRBJ2-1; size: NA; length: 14; D: TRBD2; CDR3: CSASTSGESGEQFF; DNA: TGCAGTGCTAGTACTAGCGGGGAGTCCGGTGAGCAGTTCTTC
V: TRBV24-1; J: TRBJ2-3; size: NA; length: 16; D: TRBD2; CDR3: CATSEPSGRSTDTQYF; DNA: TGTGCCACCAGTGAGCCCAGCGGGAGATCTACAGATACGCAGTATTTT
V: TRBV19; J: TRBJ1-4; size: NA; length: 17; D: TRBD1; CDR3: CASTWEGTGVFGEKLFF; DNA: TGTGCCAGTACCTGGGAGGGGACAGGGGTGTTTGGCGAAAAACTGTTTTTT
V: TRBV11-2; J: TRBJ2-7; size: NA; length: 14; D: TRBD1; CDR3: CASSLGTGGYEQYF; DNA: TGTGCCAGCAGCTTGGGGACAGGGGGCTACGAGCAGTACTTC
V: TRBV2; J: TRBJ2-7; size: NA; length: 15; D: TRBD2; CDR3: CASSDTASGSYEQYF; DNA: TGTGCCAGCAGTGATACGGCTAGCGGCTCCTACGAGCAGTACTTC
V: TRBV6-6; J: TRBJ1-4; size: NA; length: 14; D: TRBD1; CDR3: CASRPGTGEEKLFF; DNA: TGTGCCAGCCGACCCGGGACAGGGGAGGAAAAACTGTTTTTT
V: TRBV10-3; J: TRBJ1-4; size: NA; length: 13; D: TRBD1; CDR3: CAISRQGMEKLFF; DNA: TGTGCCATCAGTCGACAGGGGATGGAAAAACTGTTTTTT